This T cell receptor beta chain was obtained from a study of blood T cell repertoires in COVID-19. Study at large: T cells, B-cell-depleted T cells, or PBMCs provided the cDNA or gDNA that served as material.

V was cut by 0 bases and J by 4 bases, with 12 bases left in between. Germline CDR1 is SGHAT and CDR2 is FQNNGV. The CDR3 is made up of 15 amino acids. How the authors handled the data: Estimates of nucleated cell counts were drawn from the amplification of reference gene primers. Only in-frame clones appear in the TCRdb table, and some are missing; sequencing was by immunoSEQ multiplex PCR. V, J and clone size reflect that table, while D and trimming were determined from the DNA. The sample yields approximately 86,000 clones, roughly nine tenths seen once. This chain uses TRBV11-2 with TRBJ2-5; the D gene is possibly TRBD2 (5 bases). The TCR originated in a man over 45 with acute or convalescent COVID-19. Sequencing input: peripheral blood. This chain's CDR3 is CASSLDLGVGETQYF. CDR3 in DNA: TGTGCCAGCAGCTTAGATCTGGGAGTCGGAGAGACCCAGTACTTC.